This record concerns one TCR beta chain sequence. The sample originates from a study of blood T cell repertoires in COVID-19. As for the study in general: Acute-phase and convalescent COVID-19 samples originated in the United States, Italy and Spain. In each case, the material was cDNA or gDNA derived from T cells, B-cell-depleted T cells, or PBMCs.

The CDR3 loop spans 15 amino acids. V dropped 6 bases and J dropped 8; count of bases not matched to a gene: 11. Germline V gives CDR1 MDHEN, CDR2 SYDVKM. In the original analysis: The authors estimated nucleated cell counts from reference gene primer amplification. Some clones are missing from TCRdb's copy, which holds only in-frame ones; the method was immunoSEQ multiplex PCR. For V, J and clone size, that table is used; D and trimming come from the DNA. The sample lists under 200,000 clones; just under 90% were seen once. The Seattle site enrolled patients during active infection and followed them longitudinally.

The chain carries TRBV28 and TRBJ2-1, with 9 bases lining up with TRBD2. The source of this sequence is a woman aged 70 to 79 with COVID-19, enrolled during active disease. The sequencing sample was made of peripheral blood. CDR3 nucleotides: TGTGCCAGCAGCCCGCCCGGGACTAGCAGCCATGAGCAGTTCTTC. This codes for CASSPPGTSSHEQFF.